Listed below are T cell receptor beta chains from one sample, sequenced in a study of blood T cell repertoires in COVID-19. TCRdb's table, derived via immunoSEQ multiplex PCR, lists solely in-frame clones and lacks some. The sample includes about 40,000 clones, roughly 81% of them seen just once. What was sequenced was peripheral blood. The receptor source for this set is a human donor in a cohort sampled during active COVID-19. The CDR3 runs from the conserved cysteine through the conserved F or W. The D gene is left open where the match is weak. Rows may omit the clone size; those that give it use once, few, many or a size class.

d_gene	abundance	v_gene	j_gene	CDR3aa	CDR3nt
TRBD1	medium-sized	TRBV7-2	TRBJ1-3	CASSLVTGGGNTIYF	TGTGCCAGCAGCTTAGTAACAGGGGGTGGAAACACCATATATTTT
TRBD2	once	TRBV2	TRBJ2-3	CASSPGLAGDTQYF	TGTGCCAGCAGTCCCGGACTAGCGGGGGATACGCAGTATTTT
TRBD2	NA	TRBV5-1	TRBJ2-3	CASSLDPGGDTQYF	TGCGCCAGCAGCTTGGATCCGGGGGGAGATACGCAGTATTTT
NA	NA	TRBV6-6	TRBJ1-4	CASSNRDRNEKLFF	TGTGCCAGCAGCAACAGGGACCGTAACGAAAAACTGTTTTTT
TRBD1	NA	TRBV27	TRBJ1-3	CASSPTGSLSGNTIYF	TGTGCCAGCAGTCCGACAGGGAGCCTCTCTGGAAACACCATATATTTT
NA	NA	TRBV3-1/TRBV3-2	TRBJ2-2	CASRGGGRGGELFF	TGTGCCAGCAGAGGAGGGGGCAGGGGCGGGGAGCTGTTTTTT
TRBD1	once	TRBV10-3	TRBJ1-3	CAIRGQPGNTIYF	TGTGCCATCAGGGGACAGCCTGGAAACACCATATATTTT
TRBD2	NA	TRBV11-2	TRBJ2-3	CASSFLAGGPSTDTQYF	TGTGCCAGCAGCTTCCTAGCGGGGGGGCCTAGCACAGATACGCAGTATTTT
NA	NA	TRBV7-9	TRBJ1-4	CASSFRGANEKLFF	TGTGCCAGCAGCTTCCGCGGGGCAAATGAAAAACTGTTTTTT
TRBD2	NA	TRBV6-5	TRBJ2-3	CASSYGTSHLTDTQYF	TGTGCCAGCAGTTACGGGACTAGCCACCTCACAGATACGCAGTATTTT
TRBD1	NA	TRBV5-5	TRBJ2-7	CASRQGQGAYEQYF	TGTGCCAGCAGACAAGGACAGGGGGCCTACGAGCAGTACTTC
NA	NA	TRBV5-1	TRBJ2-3	CASSLVDFPDTQYF	TGCGCCAGCAGCTTGGTAGATTTCCCAGATACGCAGTATTTT
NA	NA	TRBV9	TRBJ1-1	CASSVGTSRDTEAFF	TGTGCCAGCAGCGTAGGGACCAGCAGGGACACTGAAGCTTTCTTT
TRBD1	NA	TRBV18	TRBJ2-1	CASSPQWDRGPSEQFF	TGTGCCAGCTCACCACAATGGGACAGGGGTCCGAGTGAGCAGTTCTTC
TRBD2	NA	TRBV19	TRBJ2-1	CASSVIAGGEQFF	TGTGCCAGTAGTGTAATAGCGGGAGGGGAGCAGTTCTTC
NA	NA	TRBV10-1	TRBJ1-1	CASSAQMNTEAFF	TGCGCCAGCAGTGCACAGATGAACACTGAAGCTTTCTTT
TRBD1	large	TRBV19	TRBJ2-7	CASSIDGTGFLSEQYF	TGTGCCAGTAGTATAGATGGGACAGGGTTTCTGAGCGAGCAGTACTTC
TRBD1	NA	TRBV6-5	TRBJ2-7	CASAHGDSSYEQYF	TGTGCCAGCGCCCATGGGGACAGCTCCTACGAGCAGTACTTC
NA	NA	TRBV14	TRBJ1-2	CASSQDRGYGYTF	TGTGCCAGCAGCCAAGATCGAGGCTATGGCTACACCTTC
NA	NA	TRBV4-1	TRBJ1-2	CASSQARTGVYGYTF	TGCGCCAGCAGCCAAGCCAGGACGGGGGTCTATGGCTACACCTTC
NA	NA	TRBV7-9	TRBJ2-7	CASSFQGRAYEQYF	TGTGCCAGCAGCTTCCAGGGAAGGGCCTACGAGCAGTACTTC
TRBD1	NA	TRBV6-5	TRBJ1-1	CASTREQGRSEAFF	TGTGCCAGCACCCGAGAACAGGGGAGGAGTGAAGCTTTCTTT
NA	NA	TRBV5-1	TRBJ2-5	CASSFSETQYF	TGCGCCAGCAGCTTCTCGGAGACCCAGTACTTC
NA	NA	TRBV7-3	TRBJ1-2	CASSPARNYGYTF	TGTGCCAGCAGCCCCGCCAGAAACTATGGCTACACCTTC
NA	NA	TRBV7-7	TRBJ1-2	CASSPGGANYGYTF	TGTGCCAGCAGCCCCGGGGGGGCGAACTATGGCTACACCTTC
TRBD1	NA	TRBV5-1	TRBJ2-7	CASSFGTPQGVYEQYF	TGCGCCAGCAGCTTCGGGACACCCCAGGGGGTCTACGAGCAGTACTTC
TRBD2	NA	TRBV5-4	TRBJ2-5	CASSLPGLAKETQYF	TGTGCCAGCAGCTTACCGGGACTAGCTAAGGAGACCCAGTACTTC
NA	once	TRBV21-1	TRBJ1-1	CASRDLLATQRTEAFF	TGTGCCAGCAGGGATCTATTAGCTACACAACGCACTGAAGCTTTCTTT
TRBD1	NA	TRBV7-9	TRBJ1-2	CASSRGQGGYGYTF	TGTGCCAGCAGTCGAGGACAGGGTGGCTATGGCTACACCTTC
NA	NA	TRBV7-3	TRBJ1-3	CASSLMGLGSGNTIYF	TGTGCCAGCAGCTTAATGGGGCTTGGCTCTGGAAACACCATATATTTT
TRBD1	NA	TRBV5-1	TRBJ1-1	CASSSIRGSIEAFF	TGCGCCAGCAGCAGTATCAGGGGGTCCATTGAAGCTTTCTTT
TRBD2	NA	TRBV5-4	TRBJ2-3	CASSFSGVTDTQYF	TGTGCCAGCAGCTTCAGCGGGGTCACAGATACGCAGTATTTT
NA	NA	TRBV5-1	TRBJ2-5	CASSFTAGRQETQYF	TGCGCCAGCAGCTTTACGGCGGGACGACAAGAGACCCAGTACTTC
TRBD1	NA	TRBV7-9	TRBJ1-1	CASSLGTGDTEAFF	TGTGCCAGCAGCTTGGGGACAGGGGACACTGAAGCTTTCTTT
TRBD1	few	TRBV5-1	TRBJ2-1	CASSGQGDRYNEQFF	TGCGCCAGCAGCGGTCAAGGGGACAGATACAATGAGCAGTTCTTC
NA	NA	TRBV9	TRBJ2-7	CASSVGTPGEQYF	TGTGCCAGCAGCGTAGGCACCCCCGGGGAGCAGTACTTC
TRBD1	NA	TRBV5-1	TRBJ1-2	CASSLTGGGYTF	TGCGCCAGCAGCTTAACAGGGGGCGGCTACACCTTC
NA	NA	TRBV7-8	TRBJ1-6	CASKQSENSPLHF	TGTGCCAGCAAGCAATCGGAGAATTCACCCCTCCACTTT
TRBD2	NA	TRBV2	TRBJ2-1	CASSARGGQQFF	TGTGCCAGCAGTGCTCGGGGGGGCCAGCAGTTCTTC
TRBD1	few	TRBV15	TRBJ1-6	CATSENRGSPLHF	TGTGCCACCAGCGAAAACAGGGGTTCACCCCTCCACTTT
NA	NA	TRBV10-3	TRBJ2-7	CAISDNRYEQYF	TGTGCCATCAGTGATAACAGGTACGAGCAGTACTTC